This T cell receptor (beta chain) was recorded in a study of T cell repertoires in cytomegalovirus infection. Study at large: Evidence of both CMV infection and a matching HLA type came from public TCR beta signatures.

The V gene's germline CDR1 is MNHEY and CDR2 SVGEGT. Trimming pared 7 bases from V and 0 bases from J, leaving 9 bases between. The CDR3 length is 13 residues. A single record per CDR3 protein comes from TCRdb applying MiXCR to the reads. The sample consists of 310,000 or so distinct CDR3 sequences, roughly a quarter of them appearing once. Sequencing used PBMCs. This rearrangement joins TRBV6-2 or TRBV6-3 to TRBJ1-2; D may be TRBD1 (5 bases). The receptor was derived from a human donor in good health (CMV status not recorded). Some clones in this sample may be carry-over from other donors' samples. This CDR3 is CASMTAANYGYTF. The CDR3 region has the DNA TGTGCCAGCATGACAGCAGCTAACTATGGCTACACCTTC.